Below, 31 T cell receptor beta chains from the same sample are listed, as sequenced in a study of blood T cell repertoires in COVID-19. The repertoire was sequenced with immunoSEQ multiplex PCR; TCRdb's copy has only in-frame clones and lacks some. The data hold around 400,000 clones, with around 87% observed a single time. The specimen sequenced was peripheral blood. Receptors originate from a woman aged 55-69 years with COVID-19, enrolled during active disease.

This clone came up a few times. Distinct nucleotide sequences in the sample also encode this CDR3. The chain couples TRBV5-1 to TRBJ1-2; 10 nucleotides align to TRBD1. Germline V gives CDR1 SGHRS, CDR2 YFSETQ. The V gene end was trimmed by 4 bases and the J gene end by 2 bases; junction bases not matched to a gene: 8. This CDR3 comprises 16 residues. For the CDR3, the DNA is TGCGCCAGCAGCCCCGGGACAGGGGTTACCAACTATGGCTACACCTTC. This gives the protein CASSPGTGVTNYGYTF.

The chain is built from TRBV7-2 and TRBJ2-2; 12 positions match TRBD2. There are 18 residues in the CDR3. Germline V gene data show CDR1 as SGHTA and CDR2 as FQGNSA. V lost 5 bases, J lost 2 bases, and 9 bases stayed unmatched. CDR3 bases: TGTGCCAGCAGCCGGAAGGGACTAGCGGGCCCTAACACCGGGGAGCTGTTTTTT. Protein sequence: CASSRKGLAGPNTGELFF.

The gene calls are TRBV5-1 and TRBJ1-3; 8 bases align to TRBD1. J was trimmed by 0 bases and V by 4 bases; bases with no gene match: 3. The germline CDR1 and CDR2 sequences are SGHRS and YFSETQ. CDR3 length: 15 residues. In nucleotides, the CDR3 is TGCGCCAGCAGCCCGGACAGGGTCTCTGGAAACACCATATATTTT. Encoded protein: CASSPDRVSGNTIYF.

The V gene is TRBV4-1, the J gene TRBJ1-4; a possible D gene is TRBD1 (6 bases). The V gene's germline CDR1 is MGHRA and CDR2 YSYEKL. The CDR3 is 14 amino acids. V lost 4 bases, J lost 7 bases, and 13 bases lay in between. The CDR3 sequence: CASSLQGTGEKLFF. CDR3 coding DNA: TGCGCCAGCAGCCTACAGGGAACAGGTGAAAAACTGTTTTTT.

V and J are TRBV28 and TRBJ1-6; D is perhaps TRBD1 (5 bases). The CDR3 contains 13 residues. Germline CDR1 reads MDHEN; CDR2 reads SYDVKM. V lost 7 bases and J 10 bases, leaving 14 bases between the germline ends. CDR3 bases: TGTGCCAGCACACAGGCGCTGGGATCACCCCTCCACTTT. Translating gives CASTQALGSPLHF.

The V and J genes are TRBV7-9 and TRBJ2-7; 8 positions match TRBD1. The CDR3 covers 17 residues. Germline-derived CDR1 and CDR2 are SEHNR and FQNEAQ (reference sequence). Trimming removed 2 bases from V and 0 bases from J; junction bases left unmatched: 9. CDR3 in amino acids: CASSLTGIGQGSYEQYF. The CDR3 DNA is TGTGCCAGCAGCTTAACGGGTATAGGACAGGGCTCCTACGAGCAGTACTTC.

The chain employs TRBV25-1 and TRBJ1-3, with 7 bases aligning to TRBD1. Per the germline V gene, CDR1 is MGHDK and CDR2 is SYGVNS. The V gene end was trimmed by 5 bases and the J gene end by 4 bases; junction bases not matched to a gene: 5. CDR3 length: 14 amino acids. The DNA for the CDR3 is TGTGCCAGCAGTCCCGGGACAGTGGGAAACACCATATATTTT. It specifies CASSPGTVGNTIYF.

V gene TRBV18 combines with J gene TRBJ1-4, with D perhaps matching TRBD1 (5 bases). With 6 bases removed from V and 8 bases from J, the gap between germline ends came to 16 bases. This CDR3 region has 14 residues. Germline V lookup: CDR1 KGHSH, CDR2 LQKENI. The chain's CDR3 is CASSPPGLGEKLFF. DNA of the CDR3: TGTGCCAGCTCGCCTCCGGGACTAGGGGAAAAACTGTTTTTT.

This clone was seen at least ten times. The CDR3 DNA sequence: TGTGCCAGCAGTGACACGGACAGGGAACACTATGGCTACACCTTC. Protein product: CASSDTDREHYGYTF. J is TRBJ1-2 and V is TRBV6-4, with 8 nucleotides matching TRBD1. The CDR3 runs to 15 residues. Per the germline V gene, CDR1 is MRHNA and CDR2 is SNTAGT. V was pared by 2 bases and J by 3 bases, with 5 bases of the junction left unmatched.

This clone occurred a few times. The chain uses TRBV18 and TRBJ1-1; D not certain. V lost 4 bases and J lost 0, with 15 bases in between. The CDR3 is 16 amino acids. In germline, CDR1 is KGHSH, CDR2 LQKENI. CDR3 residues: CASSLDPVGMNTEAFF. DNA of the CDR3: TGTGCCAGCTCACTCGATCCGGTCGGTATGAACACTGAAGCTTTCTTT.

The chain employs TRBV6-5 and TRBJ1-6; 8 bases agree with TRBD1. Germline V gene lookup returns CDR1 MNHEY and CDR2 SVGAGI. V trimming: 5 bases; J trimming: 10 bases; junction bases outside the gene matches: 10. This CDR3 comprises 15 residues. CDR3 DNA: TGTGCCAGCAGTCACGGACAGGGTGGAAGATCACCCCTCCACTTT. Translated: CASSHGQGGRSPLHF.

The rearrangement joins TRBV18 to TRBJ1-2, with 7 bases aligning to TRBD1. Trimming removed 3 bases from V and 4 bases from J; junction bases left unmatched: 8. This CDR3 region has 15 residues. Germline CDR1 and CDR2: KGHSH and LQKENI. The CDR3 DNA reads as TGTGCCAGCTCACCCTATTCGTCAGGGGGCTATGGCTACACCTTC. Translating gives CASSPYSSGGYGYTF.

V and J are TRBV5-1 and TRBJ2-1, with TRBD2 matching over 7 bases. CDR3 length equals 14 residues. J was trimmed by 6 bases and V by 0 bases; bases with no gene match: 3. In germline, CDR1 is SGHRS, CDR2 YFSETQ. CDR3 sequence: CASSLEAGFNEQFF. In DNA, the CDR3 is TGCGCCAGCAGCTTGGAAGCGGGATTCAATGAGCAGTTCTTC.

This clone was seen a few times. The CDR3 is CASRTTGDNYGYTF. CDR3 bases: TGTGCCAGCAGAACGACAGGAGATAACTATGGCTACACCTTC. The chain combines TRBV7-9 with TRBJ1-2; maybe TRBD1 (6 bases). Germline CDR1 and CDR2: SEHNR and FQNEAQ (reference sequence). Between the trimmed V and J ends, which lost 6 bases and 1 base, there was a span of 12 bases. The CDR3 runs 14 residues. Drawing the rest from reference TRBV7-9 and TRBJ1-2, the complete variable domain is DTGVSQNPRHKITKRGQNVTFRCDPISEHNRLYWYRQTLGQGPEFLTYFQNEAQLEKSRLLSDRFSAERPKGSFSTLEIQRTEQGDSAMYLCASRTTGDNYGYTFGSGTRLTVV.

The rearrangement uses TRBV20-1 and TRBJ2-7, with unresolved D. The germline CDR1 and CDR2 sequences are DFQATT and SNEGSKA (reference sequence). The CDR3 runs to 18 residues. V shed 3 bases and J shed 0 bases, with 24 bases lying between them. The CDR3, as DNA: TGCAGTGCTAGTCAAATGGGCAGAAGAACTCATAGCTCCTACGAGCAGTACTTC. Amino acid sequence: CSASQMGRRTHSSYEQYF.

The genes are TRBV3-1 (or the pseudogene TRBV3-2) and TRBJ1-5, with 8 bases aligning to TRBD1. Germline V gene sequence: CDR1 LGHDT, CDR2 YNNKEL (reference sequence). V lost 0 bases, J lost 2 bases, and 9 bases stayed unmatched. The CDR3 runs to 18 residues. CDR3 nucleotide sequence: TGTGCCAGCAGCCAAGACCGGGACAGGATTGTGGGCAATCAGCCCCAGCATTTT. Translating it yields CASSQDRDRIVGNQPQHF.

The chain uses TRBV7-2 and TRBJ2-3, with TRBD2 matching over 8 bases. This CDR3 has 17 amino acids. V shed 4 bases and J 3 bases; nucleotides not matched to a gene: 12. Per the germline V gene, CDR1 is SGHTA and CDR2 is FQGNSA. CDR3: CASSSLRGGQETDTQYF. CDR3 nucleotide sequence: TGTGCCAGCAGCTCCCTCCGGGGGGGTCAGGAGACAGATACGCAGTATTTT.

The chain has TRBV27 and TRBJ1-1; 10 nucleotides match TRBD1. Unmatched junction bases numbered 11, after V lost 5 bases and J lost 8 bases. Germline V CDR1 and CDR2: MNHEY, SMNVEV (reference sequence). The CDR3 extends over 15 amino acids. The chain's CDR3 is CASSTQGQGPPEAFF. CDR3 nucleotides: TGTGCCAGCAGTACCCAGGGACAGGGGCCCCCCGAAGCTTTCTTT.

This clone was picked up a small number of times. The V gene is TRBV6-5, the J gene TRBJ1-2; possibly TRBD1 for D (5 bases). Germline V gene data show CDR1 as MNHEY and CDR2 as SVGAGI. V gave up 6 bases and J gave up 6 bases, with 17 bases separating them. The CDR3 sequence is 14 residues long. The CDR3, as DNA: TGTGCCAGCAGAAGAGACAGAACCACTGATGGCTACACCTTC. Encoded protein: CASRRDRTTDGYTF.

The J gene is TRBJ2-7, the V gene TRBV18; no reliable D call. Trimming took off 2 bases at V and 0 bases at J, with 8 bases between the two ends. The CDR3 contains 14 residues. The germline CDR1 and CDR2 sequences are KGHSH and LQKENI. CDR3: CASSPAQSSYEQYF. DNA of the CDR3: TGTGCCAGCTCACCAGCACAGAGCTCCTACGAGCAGTACTTC. Variable domain in full (rest from reference TRBV18 and TRBJ2-7): NAGVMQNPRHLVRRRGQEARLRCSPMKGHSHVYWYRQLPEEGLKFMVYLQKENIIDESGMPKERFSAEFPKEGPSILRIQQVVRGDSAAYFCASSPAQSSYEQYFGPGTRLTVT.

V and J are TRBV7-8 and TRBJ2-1, with TRBD1 matching 8 bases. The CDR3 sequence is 16 residues long. From germline, CDR1 is SGHVS and CDR2 FQNEAQ. Germline trimming cut 1 base from V and 4 bases from J; bases unmatched to any gene: 6. The CDR3 protein is CASSLVGTGPYNEQFF. CDR3 DNA sequence: TGTGCCAGCAGCTTAGTCGGGACAGGACCTTACAATGAGCAGTTCTTC.

The genes are TRBV19 and TRBJ1-5; tentatively, D is TRBD1 (5 bases). V was clipped by 8 bases and J by 0 bases, with 14 bases between them. This CDR3 has 15 residues. The germline gives CDR1 LNHDA, CDR2 SQIVND (reference sequence). The CDR3 spells CASEAMTDSNQPQHF. In DNA form, the CDR3 reads TGTGCCAGTGAAGCCATGACAGATAGCAATCAGCCCCAGCATTTT.

This clone occurred once. J is TRBJ1-6 and V is TRBV28; no clear D. The CDR3 runs to 15 residues. The germline V gene has CDR1 MDHEN and CDR2 SYDVKM. V shed 4 bases and J shed 7 bases, with 14 bases lying between them. The CDR3, as DNA: TGTGCCAGCAGTTCAGACATGTTTCCCAATTCACCCCTCCACTTT. Residues: CASSSDMFPNSPLHF. The variable domain in full, completed from reference TRBV28 and TRBJ1-6, reads DVKVTQSSRYLVKRTGEKVFLECVQDMDHENMFWYRQDPGLGLRLIYFSYDVKMKEKGDIPEGYSVSREKKERFSLILESASTNQTSMYLCASSSDMFPNSPLHFGNGTRLTVT.

This chain connects TRBV29-1 to TRBJ1-1, with D perhaps TRBD1 (5 bases). The CDR3 is 12 residues long. V was clipped by 7 bases and J by 1 base, with 10 bases between them. Germline assignment: CDR1 SQVTM and CDR2 ANQGSEA. The CDR3 here is CSGLDRNTEAFF. CDR3 nucleotide sequence: TGCAGCGGCCTTGACAGGAACACTGAAGCTTTCTTT.

V is TRBV2 and J is TRBJ2-7; 10 bases agree with TRBD2. The CDR3 totals 12 residues. The ends lost 6 bases at V and 5 bases at J; junction bases unmatched: 1. Germline V gene lookup returns CDR1 SNHLY and CDR2 FYNNEI. The CDR3 is CASRLAGNEQYF. The CDR3 nucleotides are TGTGCCAGCAGACTAGCGGGGAACGAGCAGTACTTC. Full variable domain (outside the CDR3, taken from reference TRBV2 and TRBJ2-7): EPEVTQTPSHQVTQMGQEVILRCVPISNHLYFYWYRQILGQKVEFLVSFYNNEISEKSEIFDDQFSVERPDGSNFTLKIRSTKLEDSAMYFCASRLAGNEQYFGPGTRLTVT.

The chain is built from TRBV10-3 and TRBJ1-1; D unresolved. Per the germline V gene, CDR1 is ENHRY and CDR2 is SYGVKD. V shed 10 bases and J shed 0 bases, with 12 bases lying between them. This CDR3 is built from 13 residues. CDR3 nucleotides: TGTGCCACCGGTACGGGGTTGAACACTGAAGCTTTCTTT. Amino acids: CATGTGLNTEAFF.

The chain uses TRBV29-1 and TRBJ1-4, with D hard to call. Germline V CDR1 and CDR2: SQVTM, ANQGSEA. The CDR3 spans 12 residues. V was pared by 1 base and J by 8 bases, with 8 bases between. The CDR3 region is CSVEAPGEKLFF. In DNA form, the CDR3 reads TGCAGCGTTGAAGCACCGGGAGAAAAACTGTTTTTT.

This chain connects TRBV3-1 (or the pseudogene TRBV3-2) to TRBJ2-7, with D perhaps TRBD2 (6 bases). The V gene's germline CDR1 is LGHDT and CDR2 YNNKEL (reference sequence). CDR3 length: 16 amino acids. V lost 6 bases and J 6 bases, leaving 24 bases between the germline ends. The CDR3, as DNA: TGTGCCAGCAGTCCAAATGTAAGCCCTCGGGGAGGCGAGCAGTACTTC. It codes for CASSPNVSPRGGEQYF.

This chain connects TRBV6-5 to TRBJ2-1; 8 bases agree with TRBD2. This CDR3 has 14 residues. Germline CDR1 is MNHEY and CDR2 is SVGAGI. Losses at the gene ends were 6 bases for V and 4 bases for J; bases not matched to a gene: 5. The CDR3 sequence is CASSGGAGYNEQFF. Here the CDR3 DNA reads TGTGCCAGCAGCGGGGGGGCCGGGTACAATGAGCAGTTCTTC.

This clone came up once. The chain carries TRBV5-1 and TRBJ1-2, with a possible D match to TRBD1 (6 bases). The germline gives CDR1 SGHRS, CDR2 YFSETQ. Trimming left V 3 bases short and J 2 bases short, with 14 bases between. CDR3 length: 15 amino acids. CDR3 sequence (DNA): TGCGCCAGCAGCTCCGAGGGACAATCAAACTATGGCTACACCTTC. It is translated as CASSSEGQSNYGYTF.

V usage is TRBV3-1 (or the pseudogene TRBV3-2) and J usage is TRBJ1-2; 7 nucleotides align to TRBD1. Trimming cost V 4 bases and J 4 bases; bases outside gene matches: 12. The CDR3 sequence is 16 residues long. Germline V gene lookup returns CDR1 LGHDT and CDR2 YNNKEL (reference sequence). The CDR3 DNA sequence: TGTGCCAGCAGCCTCAGAACCACAGGGGTCGTCTATGGCTACACCTTC. Its protein product is CASSLRTTGVVYGYTF.